This record concerns one T cell receptor beta chain sequence. The data were taken from a study of cytomegalovirus exposure and HLA in healthy donors. Germline V gives CDR1 SGHTA, CDR2 FQGNSA. V was trimmed by 4 bases and J by 4 bases, leaving 20 bases between them. The CDR3 has 16 residues. Produced via immunoSEQ multiplex PCR; TCRdb's table is partial and in-frame only. Altogether about 240,000 clones are present, around 85% being singletons, with the ten largest covering 1% to 1.5%. This clonotype originated in a woman aged 30 to 39 in good health and CMV-seropositive. J is TRBJ2-7 and V is TRBV7-2, with TRBD1 as a possible D gene (5 bases). The sequenced sample was PBMCs. In DNA form, the CDR3 reads TGTGCCAGCAGCTATAATCGGAAGGGGAATAGATACGAGCAGTACTTC. It codes for CASSYNRKGNRYEQYF.